This is a list of T cell receptor beta chains from one sample in a study of vaccination and CD4 T cells after COVID-19. TCRdb used MiXCR to reprocess the PCR reads, holding one entry per CDR3 protein. The sample lists 25,000 or so distinct CDR3 sequences, roughly 50% occurring once. Sequenced material: CD4+ T cells from blood, taken about 7 months after SARS-CoV-2 vaccination. The receptors were sampled from a human donor who had recovered from COVID-19. Both conserved end residues are part of each CDR3. A D gene is named only where the DNA matches it firmly. Clone size is given for some rows only: seen once, a few or many times, or a class if the clone is expanded.

clone_size cdr3_length d_call j_call v_call cdr3_aa cdr3_nt
- 15 - TRBJ2-7 TRBV7-2 CASSLQSGNPYEQYF TGTGCCAGCAGCCTACAGTCGGGCAACCCCTACGAGCAGTACTTC
- 15 - TRBJ1-6 TRBV7-8 CASSLAGVPHSPLHF TGTGCCAGCAGCTTAGCAGGGGTCCCCCATTCACCCCTCCACTTT
- 20 - TRBJ1-5 TRBV5-8 CASSRMTGTSILSGNQPQHF TGTGCCAGCAGCAGAATGACCGGGACGTCTATTCTGTCCGGCAATCAGCCCCAGCATTTT
few 14 - TRBJ2-5 TRBV24-1 CATSDLFRPETQYF TGTGCCACCAGTGATTTGTTCCGACCAGAGACCCAGTACTTC
- 13 - TRBJ1-1 TRBV7-9 CASSPRVGTEAFF TGTGCCAGCAGCCCGAGGGTAGGCACTGAAGCTTTCTTT
- 14 - TRBJ2-1 TRBV20-1 CSATQTSSYNEQFF TGCAGTGCTACTCAGACTAGCTCCTACAATGAGCAGTTCTTC
- 13 - TRBJ1-2 TRBV6-1 CASRQAKLYGYTF TGTGCCAGCAGACAGGCCAAACTCTATGGCTACACCTTC
- 12 - TRBJ2-3 TRBV2 CASSAQTDTQYF TGTGCCAGCAGTGCACAAACAGATACGCAGTATTTT
- 14 TRBD1 TRBJ2-1 TRBV20-1 CSASDRVSNNEQFF TGCAGTGCTAGTGACAGGGTCTCAAACAATGAGCAGTTCTTC
- 14 TRBD1 TRBJ2-2 TRBV7-9 CASATGDITGELFF TGTGCCAGCGCGACAGGGGACATCACCGGGGAGCTGTTTTTT
few 12 - TRBJ1-6 TRBV15 CATSREDSPLHF TGTGCCACCAGCAGAGAGGATTCACCCCTCCACTTT
- 11 - TRBJ2-1 TRBV6-1 CASNAAGEQFF TGTGCCAGCAATGCGGCCGGGGAACAGTTCTTC
few 17 TRBD1 TRBJ1-2 TRBV27 CASSLRRIQGADYGYTF TGTGCCAGCAGTTTACGCCGAATACAGGGGGCGGACTATGGCTACACCTTC
- 16 - TRBJ1-1 TRBV6-1 CASSSAAGAGGTEAFF TGTGCCAGCAGTAGTGCAGCGGGGGCGGGAGGGACTGAAGCTTTCTTT
- 11 - TRBJ2-5 TRBV7-2 CASSLQGAQYF TGTGCCAGCAGCTTACAAGGGGCCCAGTACTTC
- 16 - TRBJ1-1 TRBV25-1 CASSQPFWGVSTEAFF TGTGCCAGCAGCCAACCGTTTTGGGGTGTGAGCACTGAAGCTTTCTTT
- 11 - TRBJ2-5 TRBV19 CASSSQETQYF TGTGCCAGTAGTTCGCAAGAGACCCAGTACTTC
few 13 - TRBJ2-1 TRBV6-5 CASSYPASNEQFF TGTGCCAGCAGTTACCCAGCGAGCAATGAGCAGTTCTTC
- 15 TRBD2 TRBJ2-7 TRBV20-1 CSASLAGVGRVEQYF TGCAGTGCTAGTTTGGCGGGAGTAGGAAGGGTCGAGCAGTACTTC
- 15 TRBD1 TRBJ1-5 TRBV2 CASSRTGNSVQPQHF TGTGCCAGCTCCAGGACAGGGAATTCGGTTCAGCCCCAGCATTTT
- 13 TRBD1 TRBJ1-1 TRBV19 CASSSRGDTEAFF TGTGCCAGTAGTAGCAGGGGGGACACTGAAGCTTTCTTT
- 14 - TRBJ2-1 TRBV20-1 CSAPQVADGNEQFF TGCAGTGCTCCCCAGGTCGCCGACGGGAATGAGCAGTTCTTC
once 15 - TRBJ2-5 TRBV18 CASSPRSGGQETQYF TGTGCCAGCTCACCACGATCCGGCGGCCAAGAGACCCAGTACTTC
few 14 TRBD1 TRBJ1-2 TRBV7-9 CASRDKRGLDGYTF TGTGCCAGCAGGGACAAGAGGGGGCTCGATGGCTACACCTTC
few 12 - TRBJ2-5 TRBV10-3 CAIRSTQETQYF TGTGCCATCAGATCGACCCAAGAGACCCAGTACTTC
- 13 - TRBJ2-2 TRBV6-1 CASAGSNTGELFF TGTGCCAGCGCCGGGTCTAACACCGGGGAGCTGTTTTTT
- 14 TRBD1 TRBJ1-2 TRBV10-3 CAIRGTGPGYGYTF TGTGCCATCAGAGGGACAGGGCCGGGCTATGGCTACACCTTC
- 11 - TRBJ2-5 TRBV23-1 CASSQRETQYF TGCGCCAGCAGTCAGCGAGAGACCCAGTACTTC
- 13 - TRBJ1-4 TRBV6-1 CASSGDGREKLFF TGTGCCAGCAGTGGAGACGGACGGGAAAAACTGTTTTTT
few 16 TRBD2 TRBJ2-3 TRBV2 CASSDKKREVKDTQYF TGTGCCAGCAGTGATAAAAAGCGGGAGGTCAAAGATACGCAGTATTTT
- 16 TRBD1 TRBJ2-1 TRBV20-1 CSARAGQGSAYNEQFF TGCAGTGCTAGAGCCGGACAGGGTTCGGCCTACAATGAGCAGTTCTTC
- 13 - TRBJ2-5 TRBV28 CATGRQAPETQYF TGTGCCACCGGGAGACAGGCCCCGGAGACCCAGTACTTC
- 13 TRBD2 TRBJ2-1 TRBV6-4 CASSDAGGNEQFF TGTGCCAGCAGTGACGCGGGAGGCAATGAGCAGTTCTTC
- 11 - TRBJ1-5 TRBV7-2 CASNLNQPQHF TGTGCCAGCAACCTCAATCAGCCCCAGCATTTT
few 16 TRBD1 TRBJ1-2 TRBV6-2/TRBV6-3 CASSNPTGQGNYGYTF TGTGCCAGCAGCAACCCAACGGGACAGGGGAACTATGGCTACACCTTC
- 18 - TRBJ2-7 TRBV20-1 CSAVPSGGRTILSYEQYF TGCAGTGCTGTCCCCTCTGGGGGGCGCACCATCCTCTCCTACGAGCAGTACTTC
- 12 - TRBJ2-1 TRBV20-1 CSAPGVGGEQFF TGCAGTGCCCCGGGAGTAGGTGGTGAGCAGTTCTTC
- 12 - TRBJ2-1 TRBV27 CASSLGGSEQFF TGTGCCAGCAGTTTGGGTGGCTCCGAGCAGTTCTTC
- 14 TRBD2 TRBJ2-7 TRBV28 CASSLGGLAGEQYF TGTGCCAGCAGTCTCGGGGGTCTAGCGGGAGAGCAGTACTTC
- 15 TRBD1 TRBJ2-3 TRBV7-6 CASSLEGQGADTQYF TGTGCCAGCAGCTTAGAGGGACAGGGGGCAGATACGCAGTATTTT
few 15 TRBD2 TRBJ2-1 TRBV20-1 CSTRRISGGHNEQFF TGCAGTACCCGACGAATTAGCGGGGGGCACAATGAGCAGTTCTTC
- 12 - TRBJ2-7 TRBV7-2 CASSLDFYEQYF TGTGCCAGCAGCTTAGATTTCTACGAGCAGTACTTC
few 15 - TRBJ2-7 TRBV7-2 CASSLGRPLPYEQYF TGTGCCAGCAGCTTAGGGCGCCCTCTCCCCTACGAGCAGTACTTC
- 10 - TRBJ2-1 TRBV2 CASRGDEQFF TGTGCCAGCCGGGGCGATGAGCAGTTCTTC
- 15 TRBD1 TRBJ2-7 TRBV20-1 CSAREPTGLDYEQYF TGCAGTGCTAGAGAGCCGACAGGGTTGGATTACGAGCAGTACTTC
few 14 - TRBJ2-7 TRBV6-1 CASRRPGLEYEQYF TGTGCCAGCAGACGACCGGGACTGGAATACGAGCAGTACTTC
few 15 - TRBJ1-6 TRBV7-6 CASSLAGQRNSPLHF TGTGCCAGCAGCTTAGCCGGACAGAGGAATTCACCCCTCCACTTT
- 14 - TRBJ1-2 TRBV2 CASSVSRGREGYTF TGTGCCAGCAGTGTGTCACGGGGTAGGGAGGGCTACACCTTC
- 15 - TRBJ1-6 TRBV20-1 CSAGLKRTANSPLHF TGCAGTGCAGGGCTAAAAAGGACAGCAAATTCACCCCTCCACTTT
- 15 - TRBJ1-6 TRBV28 CASSPNGQPNSPLHF TGTGCCAGCAGTCCGAACGGACAACCCAATTCACCCCTCCACTTT